Included here is one T cell receptor beta chain sequence, with context. This entry is derived from a study of blood T cell repertoires in COVID-19. Whole-study context: PBMCs, B-cell-depleted T cells, or T cells provided the cDNA or gDNA that made up the material.

Participants were aged roughly 18 to 89 years from around 24 US areas. Cohorts were based on clinical histories the participants reported. Per the original methods: Amplification of reference gene primers was used by the study to estimate nucleated cell counts. The assay was immunoSEQ multiplex PCR, and TCRdb's table has in-frame clones only and misses some. That table supplies the V and J calls and clone size; D and trimming were determined from the DNA. Counted here are about 200,000 clones, 80% to 90% occurring once; the ten biggest clones make up 3% to 4%. Trimming left V 5 bases short and J 7 bases short, with 17 bases between. The CDR3 totals 14 residues. Germline V CDR1 and CDR2: SNHLY, FYNNEI.

This clonotype originated in a middle-aged woman with acute COVID-19. The V gene is TRBV2, the J gene TRBJ1-2; D is ambiguous. Sequencing used PBMCs or T cells enriched from blood (not recorded which). The CDR3 sequence is CASSPPYEGSGYTF. CDR3 nucleotides: TGTGCCAGCAGTCCCCCCTATGAGGGTAGTGGCTACACCTTC.